This T cell receptor (beta chain) stems from a study of T-cell reconstitution after alpha-beta-depleted transplantation in children. General study findings and limits: At day 60, the high TCRbeta diversity found in some patients originated from recipient T cells and thymic progenitors that had survived.

A TCRbeta library incorporating unique molecular identifiers was prepared. TCRdb recomputed calls from the PCR reads with MiXCR, one row per CDR3 protein. This sample has about 540,000 distinct CDR3 sequences, with approximately 30% found just once. Comment on this clonotype: Antigen specificity is unknown.

This clonotype originated in a boy less than two years old with Wiskott-Aldrich syndrome, due to receive a stem cell transplant. The sample consisted of PBMCs, taken before TCRalphabeta/CD19-depleted stem cell transplant.

The DNA for the CDR3 is TGTGCCAGCAGCACAGGGTTTTCACCCCTCCACTTT. This codes for CASSTGFSPLHF. The gene calls are TRBV28 and TRBJ1-6; possibly TRBD1 for D (6 bases). The length of the CDR3 is 12 residues. CDR1 and CDR2 from the germline V gene are MDHEN and SYDVKM. V lost 6 bases to trimming and J lost 9 bases, with 9 bases between them.